This T cell receptor (beta chain) is from a study of PD-L1 blockade in urothelial cancer. Study context: Samples came from 3 weeks, at the second dose, and 6 weeks into treatment.

Germline CDR1 is MDHEN and CDR2 is SYDVKM. V dropped 6 bases and J dropped 6 bases, with 12 bases sitting between them. The CDR3 is 12 residues long. The time point: peripheral blood 6 weeks after treatment start. Locally advanced or metastatic urothelial carcinoma was present in patients. Profiling relied on immunoSEQ multiplex PCR, and the TCRdb table lists in-frame clones only, not all of them. Here the sample spans around 110,000 clones, under 95% being singletons. The sample consisted of PBMCs, taken around atezolizumab (anti-PD-L1) treatment. This clonotype was sampled from a man in his 60s with urothelial cancer. The chain employs TRBV28 and TRBJ2-7; D might be TRBD1 (5 bases). The CDR3 region is CASSAQGTEQYF. CDR3 sequence (DNA): TGTGCCAGCAGCGCGCAGGGTACCGAGCAGTACTTC.